This is a list of T cell receptor beta chains from one sample in a study of cytomegalovirus exposure and HLA in healthy donors. Some clones are missing from TCRdb's copy, which holds only in-frame ones; the method was immunoSEQ multiplex PCR. The sample contains 150,000 to 200,000 clones, roughly 80% of which appear only once. The material sequenced was PBMCs. Receptors were obtained from a boy aged 2-9 years in good health and CMV-seronegative. The CDR3 runs from the conserved cysteine through the conserved F or W. The order of the fields is CDR3 protein, CDR3 DNA, clone size, D gene, V gene, J gene. The D gene is left open where the match is weak. Only part of the rows carry a size: once, few, many, or a class if the clone is expanded.

CDR3 protein: CASSLERAGGYNEQFF; CDR3 DNA: TGTGCCAGCAGCTTAGAACGAGCGGGAGGCTACAATGAGCAGTTCTTC; clone size: once; D gene: TRBD2; V gene: TRBV11-2; J gene: TRBJ2-1
CDR3 protein: CASSTGSSGRRSREREQYF; CDR3 DNA: TGTGCCAGTAGTACGGGCTCTAGCGGGAGGCGATCCCGTGAGCGGGAGCAGTACTTC; clone size: -; D gene: TRBD2; V gene: TRBV19; J gene: TRBJ2-7
CDR3 protein: CASSCTSGQGGGYTF; CDR3 DNA: TGTGCCAGCAGTTGCACCTCAGGGCAGGGTGGCGGCTACACCTTC; clone size: -; D gene: -; V gene: TRBV6-5; J gene: TRBJ1-2
CDR3 protein: CASRNRSGNEKLFF; CDR3 DNA: TGTGCCAGCAGGAACAGGTCAGGGAATGAAAAACTGTTTTTT; clone size: -; D gene: -; V gene: TRBV6-5; J gene: TRBJ1-4
CDR3 protein: CASSDGTSESYEQYF; CDR3 DNA: TGTGCCAGCAGCGACGGGACTAGCGAATCCTACGAGCAGTACTTC; clone size: -; D gene: TRBD2; V gene: TRBV5-6; J gene: TRBJ2-7
CDR3 protein: CASSRDYNYEQYF; CDR3 DNA: TGTGCCAGCAGCCGGGACTATAACTACGAGCAGTACTTC; clone size: -; D gene: TRBD2; V gene: TRBV5-4; J gene: TRBJ2-7
CDR3 protein: CASSLTAAGWEFNQETQYF; CDR3 DNA: TGTGCCAGCAGCTTAACCGCGGCGGGATGGGAATTCAATCAAGAGACCCAGTACTTC; clone size: -; D gene: -; V gene: TRBV7-2; J gene: TRBJ2-5
CDR3 protein: CASHSGDTDTQYF; CDR3 DNA: TGCGCCAGCCACAGCGGGGACACAGATACGCAGTATTTT; clone size: once; D gene: TRBD2; V gene: TRBV5-1; J gene: TRBJ2-3
CDR3 protein: CASSREGYEQYF; CDR3 DNA: TGTGCCAGCAGCCGGGAGGGCTACGAGCAGTACTTC; clone size: -; D gene: TRBD2; V gene: TRBV4-2; J gene: TRBJ2-7
CDR3 protein: CASSPRDRVDNEQFF; CDR3 DNA: TGTGCCAGCAGCCCCCGGGACAGGGTCGACAATGAGCAGTTCTTC; clone size: -; D gene: TRBD1; V gene: TRBV7-4; J gene: TRBJ2-1
CDR3 protein: CASSLVLTAQGNEQYF; CDR3 DNA: TGCGCCAGCAGCTTGGTGTTAACCGCACAGGGCAACGAGCAGTACTTC; clone size: -; D gene: -; V gene: TRBV5-1; J gene: TRBJ2-7
CDR3 protein: CAISDVGLPYNEQFF; CDR3 DNA: TGTGCCATCAGTGATGTGGGCCTACCCTACAATGAGCAGTTCTTC; clone size: -; D gene: -; V gene: TRBV10-3; J gene: TRBJ2-1
CDR3 protein: CASSPRTGALSYNEQFF; CDR3 DNA: TGCGCCAGCAGCCCACGTACGGGTGCCCTCTCCTACAATGAGCAGTTCTTC; clone size: -; D gene: -; V gene: TRBV4-1; J gene: TRBJ2-1
CDR3 protein: CASSHATGISSYEQYF; CDR3 DNA: TGTGCCAGCAGCCACGCAACAGGGATAAGCTCCTACGAGCAGTACTTC; clone size: -; D gene: -; V gene: TRBV4-2; J gene: TRBJ2-7
CDR3 protein: CASRQLAVSDTQYF; CDR3 DNA: TGTGCCAGTAGACAACTAGCGGTGTCAGATACGCAGTATTTT; clone size: -; D gene: TRBD2; V gene: TRBV19; J gene: TRBJ2-3
CDR3 protein: CASSNTGTSQETQYF; CDR3 DNA: TGTGCCAGTAGTAATACCGGGACTAGTCAAGAGACCCAGTACTTC; clone size: -; D gene: TRBD2; V gene: TRBV19; J gene: TRBJ2-5
CDR3 protein: CASSEAGGGIYGYTF; CDR3 DNA: TGTGCCAGCAGTGAAGCAGGAGGGGGCATCTATGGCTACACCTTC; clone size: -; D gene: TRBD1; V gene: TRBV2; J gene: TRBJ1-2
CDR3 protein: CASSLSEPTGELFF; CDR3 DNA: TGTGCCAGCAGTTTGTCGGAGCCCACCGGGGAGCTGTTTTTT; clone size: -; D gene: -; V gene: TRBV28; J gene: TRBJ2-2
CDR3 protein: CASSVGDRVNEQFF; CDR3 DNA: TGTGCCAGCAGCGTAGGAGACAGGGTCAATGAGCAGTTCTTC; clone size: -; D gene: TRBD1; V gene: TRBV9; J gene: TRBJ2-1
CDR3 protein: CSVRTSGRVSYEQYF; CDR3 DNA: TGCAGCGTACGGACTAGCGGGAGGGTATCCTACGAGCAGTACTTC; clone size: -; D gene: TRBD2; V gene: TRBV29-1; J gene: TRBJ2-7
CDR3 protein: CASSLGAGEMNTEAFF; CDR3 DNA: TGCGCCAGCAGCTTGGGGGCAGGGGAAATGAACACTGAAGCTTTCTTT; clone size: -; D gene: -; V gene: TRBV5-1; J gene: TRBJ1-1
CDR3 protein: CASSPFSRETRQPQHF; CDR3 DNA: TGTGCCAGCAGCCCGTTTAGCCGGGAGACGAGGCAGCCCCAGCATTTT; clone size: once; D gene: -; V gene: TRBV7-8; J gene: TRBJ1-5
CDR3 protein: CASSRDSDTQYF; CDR3 DNA: TGTGCCAGCAGTCGGGACTCAGATACGCAGTATTTT; clone size: -; D gene: -; V gene: TRBV25-1; J gene: TRBJ2-3
CDR3 protein: CASSQGEITNRQYF; CDR3 DNA: TGCGCCAGCAGCCAAGGGGAGATTACGAATAGGCAGTATTTT; clone size: -; D gene: -; V gene: TRBV4-1; J gene: TRBJ2-3
CDR3 protein: CASGLDQRTGRYEQYF; CDR3 DNA: TGTGCTAGTGGTTTGGATCAAAGGACAGGGAGGTACGAGCAGTACTTC; clone size: -; D gene: TRBD1; V gene: TRBV12-5; J gene: TRBJ2-7
CDR3 protein: CASSLGDKSTDTQYF; CDR3 DNA: TGCGCCAGCAGCTTGGGTGACAAAAGCACAGATACGCAGTATTTT; clone size: once; D gene: -; V gene: TRBV5-1; J gene: TRBJ2-3
CDR3 protein: CASSLSRPDPQETQYF; CDR3 DNA: TGTGCCAGCAGCTTATCTAGGCCAGATCCTCAAGAGACCCAGTACTTC; clone size: once; D gene: -; V gene: TRBV7-9; J gene: TRBJ2-5
CDR3 protein: CASSYNSGMTDTQYF; CDR3 DNA: TGTGCCAGCAGTTACAATAGCGGGATGACAGATACGCAGTATTTT; clone size: -; D gene: TRBD2; V gene: TRBV6-5; J gene: TRBJ2-3
CDR3 protein: CASSQDVPGHLIAKNIQYF; CDR3 DNA: TGTGCCAGCAGCCAAGACGTTCCGGGACATCTAATAGCCAAAAACATTCAGTACTTC; clone size: once; D gene: -; V gene: TRBV4-2; J gene: TRBJ2-4
CDR3 protein: CASSPPSGQGRYEQYF; CDR3 DNA: TGTGCCAGCTCACCACCGTCGGGACAGGGGCGCTACGAGCAGTACTTC; clone size: few; D gene: TRBD1; V gene: TRBV18; J gene: TRBJ2-7
CDR3 protein: CASSAYTGGQETQYF; CDR3 DNA: TGCGCCAGCAGCGCTTATACAGGGGGCCAAGAGACCCAGTACTTC; clone size: -; D gene: TRBD1; V gene: TRBV10-1; J gene: TRBJ2-5
CDR3 protein: CASSLGATEAFF; CDR3 DNA: TGTGCCAGCAGCTTAGGAGCTACTGAAGCTTTCTTT; clone size: few; D gene: -; V gene: TRBV7-9; J gene: TRBJ1-1
CDR3 protein: CASSLFTDTQYF; CDR3 DNA: TGTGCCAGCAGTTTATTCACAGATACGCAGTATTTT; clone size: -; D gene: -; V gene: TRBV2; J gene: TRBJ2-3
CDR3 protein: CASSEARGNTEAFF; CDR3 DNA: TGTGCCAGCAGTGAAGCTAGGGGGAACACTGAAGCTTTCTTT; clone size: -; D gene: -; V gene: TRBV6-1; J gene: TRBJ1-1
CDR3 protein: CASSSTGEVSGNTIYF; CDR3 DNA: TGTGCCAGTAGTTCCACAGGGGAAGTCTCTGGAAACACCATATATTTT; clone size: -; D gene: TRBD1; V gene: TRBV19; J gene: TRBJ1-3
CDR3 protein: CASSPRKGTGVSGELFF; CDR3 DNA: TGCGCCAGCAGCCCACGGAAGGGGACAGGGGTATCCGGGGAGCTGTTTTTT; clone size: -; D gene: TRBD1; V gene: TRBV4-1; J gene: TRBJ2-2
CDR3 protein: CASSQGLAGRTDTQYF; CDR3 DNA: TGCGCCAGCAGCCAGGGACTAGCGGGACGCACAGATACGCAGTATTTT; clone size: -; D gene: TRBD2; V gene: TRBV5-1; J gene: TRBJ2-3
CDR3 protein: CASSTVAESSYNEQFF; CDR3 DNA: TGTGCCAGCAGTACCGTAGCGGAAAGCTCCTACAATGAGCAGTTCTTC; clone size: -; D gene: -; V gene: TRBV28; J gene: TRBJ2-1
CDR3 protein: CASSSSSGSLWEQYF; CDR3 DNA: TGTGCCAGCAGCTCGTCTAGCGGGAGTTTGTGGGAGCAGTACTTC; clone size: once; D gene: TRBD2; V gene: TRBV5-6; J gene: TRBJ2-7
CDR3 protein: CASSISPGGKSGNTIYF; CDR3 DNA: TGTGCCAGTAGTATTAGTCCAGGGGGCAAGTCTGGAAACACCATATATTTT; clone size: -; D gene: TRBD1; V gene: TRBV19; J gene: TRBJ1-3
CDR3 protein: CAILYEQYF; CDR3 DNA: TGTGCCATCCTTTACGAGCAGTACTTC; clone size: -; D gene: -; V gene: TRBV11-2; J gene: TRBJ2-7
CDR3 protein: CASSSRLAGVVPSTDTQYF; CDR3 DNA: TGTGCCAGCAGCTCAAGACTAGCGGGAGTCGTCCCTAGCACAGATACGCAGTATTTT; clone size: -; D gene: TRBD2; V gene: TRBV7-2; J gene: TRBJ2-3
CDR3 protein: CASSLVRRGGPRGYGYTF; CDR3 DNA: TGTGCCAGCAGCTTGGTGCGTCGGGGTGGCCCGAGGGGGTATGGCTACACCTTC; clone size: -; D gene: -; V gene: TRBV5-6; J gene: TRBJ1-2
CDR3 protein: CASSRQAYGWDTQYF; CDR3 DNA: TGTGCCAGTAGTAGACAGGCCTACGGGTGGGATACGCAGTATTTT; clone size: -; D gene: -; V gene: TRBV19; J gene: TRBJ2-3
CDR3 protein: CASSAGTGDNSPLHF; CDR3 DNA: TGTGCCAGCAGTGCCGGGACAGGGGATAATTCACCCCTCCACTTT; clone size: -; D gene: TRBD1; V gene: TRBV27; J gene: TRBJ1-6
CDR3 protein: CASSKRSSGYTDTQYF; CDR3 DNA: TGTGCCAGCAGCAAGAGGTCTAGCGGGTACACAGATACGCAGTATTTT; clone size: -; D gene: TRBD2; V gene: TRBV7-2; J gene: TRBJ2-3
CDR3 protein: CASSEWTEETQYF; CDR3 DNA: TGTGCCAGCAGTGAATGGACAGAAGAGACCCAGTACTTC; clone size: -; D gene: -; V gene: TRBV6-1; J gene: TRBJ2-5
CDR3 protein: CASSVISGPNTGELFF; CDR3 DNA: TGTGCCAGCAGCGTCATTAGCGGGCCGAACACCGGGGAGCTGTTTTTT; clone size: -; D gene: TRBD2; V gene: TRBV9; J gene: TRBJ2-2
CDR3 protein: CASSLFIEGTSTDTQYF; CDR3 DNA: TGTGCCAGCAGCTTATTTATTGAGGGAACGAGCACAGATACGCAGTATTTT; clone size: -; D gene: -; V gene: TRBV7-2; J gene: TRBJ2-3
CDR3 protein: CASSLERDLTTEAFF; CDR3 DNA: TGTGCCAGCAGCTTAGAGCGGGACCTGACCACTGAAGCTTTCTTT; clone size: -; D gene: -; V gene: TRBV7-6; J gene: TRBJ1-1
CDR3 protein: CASSPKGRERTGELFF; CDR3 DNA: TGTGCCAGCAGCCCGAAAGGGCGGGAGCGCACCGGGGAGCTGTTTTTT; clone size: -; D gene: TRBD2; V gene: TRBV9; J gene: TRBJ2-2
CDR3 protein: CAIRKDSNYGYTF; CDR3 DNA: TGTGCCATCAGGAAAGATAGTAACTATGGCTACACCTTC; clone size: -; D gene: -; V gene: TRBV10-3; J gene: TRBJ1-2
CDR3 protein: CASSFSLRGTEAFF; CDR3 DNA: TGTGCCAGCAGTTTTTCTTTAAGGGGGACTGAAGCTTTCTTT; clone size: -; D gene: -; V gene: TRBV27; J gene: TRBJ1-1
CDR3 protein: CASSLRRDTVTDTQYF; CDR3 DNA: TGCGCCAGCAGCCTAAGACGGGACACAGTAACAGATACGCAGTATTTT; clone size: -; D gene: -; V gene: TRBV4-1; J gene: TRBJ2-3
CDR3 protein: CSVLLRGNTIYF; CDR3 DNA: TGCAGCGTCCTACTACGTGGAAACACCATATATTTT; clone size: -; D gene: -; V gene: TRBV29-1; J gene: TRBJ1-3